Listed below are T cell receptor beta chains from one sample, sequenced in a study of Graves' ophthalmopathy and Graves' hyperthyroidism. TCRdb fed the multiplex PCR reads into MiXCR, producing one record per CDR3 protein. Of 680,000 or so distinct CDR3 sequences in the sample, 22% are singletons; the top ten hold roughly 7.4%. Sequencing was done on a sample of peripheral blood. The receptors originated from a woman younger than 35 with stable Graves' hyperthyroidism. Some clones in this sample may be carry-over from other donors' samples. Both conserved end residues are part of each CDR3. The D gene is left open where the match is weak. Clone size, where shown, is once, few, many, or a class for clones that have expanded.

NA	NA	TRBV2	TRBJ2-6	CASSVLFVGANVLTF	TGTGCCAGCAGTGTACTGTTCGTTGGGGCCAACGTCCTGACTTTC
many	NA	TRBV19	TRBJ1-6	CASSILDGSSYNSPLHF	TGTGCCAGTAGTATATTGGACGGGAGCTCCTATAATTCACCCCTCCACTTT
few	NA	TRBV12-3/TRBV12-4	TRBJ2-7	CASSLGKFAEQYF	TGTGCCAGCAGTTTAGGTAAATTCGCCGAGCAGTACTTC
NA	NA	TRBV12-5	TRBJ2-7	CASGGGPYEQYF	TGTGCTAGTGGTGGAGGCCCCTACGAGCAGTACTTC
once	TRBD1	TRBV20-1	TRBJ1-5	CSASTGEPYSNQPQHF	TGCAGTGCCAGCACAGGGGAGCCTTATAGCAATCAGCCCCAGCATTTT
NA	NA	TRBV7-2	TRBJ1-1	CASSLQGRGESEAFF	TGTGCCAGCAGCTTACAGGGACGGGGTGAGAGTGAAGCTTTCTTT
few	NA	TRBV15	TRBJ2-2	CATSRYTGFPNTGELFF	TGTGCCACCAGCAGATACACAGGGTTCCCGAACACCGGGGAGCTGTTTTTT
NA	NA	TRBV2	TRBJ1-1	CASSDPGGPPFIGNTEAFF	TGTGCCAGCAGTGATCCGGGAGGCCCCCCATTTATCGGGAACACTGAAGCTTTCTTT
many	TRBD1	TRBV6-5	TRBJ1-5	CASSTTPGQGYQPQHF	TGTGCCAGCAGTACGACCCCGGGACAGGGCTATCAGCCCCAGCATTTT
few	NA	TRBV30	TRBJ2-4	CAWSVPGDSKNIQYF	TGTGCCTGGAGTGTACCGGGGGACAGCAAAAACATTCAGTACTTC
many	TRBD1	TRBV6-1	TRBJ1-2	CASSAGQPYGYTF	TGTGCCAGCAGTGCGGGACAGCCCTATGGCTACACCTTC
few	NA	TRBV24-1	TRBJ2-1	CATASVSSYNEQFF	TGTGCCACCGCTTCGGTGAGCTCCTACAATGAGCAGTTCTTC
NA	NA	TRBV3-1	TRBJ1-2	CASSQTAPRDPGTYGYTF	TGTGCCAGCAGCCAAACAGCCCCCCGGGACCCAGGCACCTATGGCTACACCTTC
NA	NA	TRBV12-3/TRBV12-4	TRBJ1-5	CASGARWDQPQHF	TGTGCCAGCGGCGCAAGATGGGATCAGCCCCAGCATTTT
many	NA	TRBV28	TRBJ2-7	CASSYSPGWDGFYEQYF	TGTGCCAGCAGCTACTCTCCCGGCTGGGACGGCTTCTACGAGCAGTACTTC
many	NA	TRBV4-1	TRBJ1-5	CASSQVVDRRYSNQPQHF	TGCGCCAGCAGCCAAGTTGTGGACAGAAGGTATAGCAATCAGCCCCAGCATTTT
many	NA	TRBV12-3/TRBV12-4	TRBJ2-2	CASSFRELFF	TGTGCCAGCAGTTTTAGGGAGCTGTTTTTT
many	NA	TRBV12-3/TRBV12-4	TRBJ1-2	CASRDGGGYGYTF	TGTGCCAGTCGAGATGGGGGGGGGTATGGCTACACCTTC
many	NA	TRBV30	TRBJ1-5	CAWSVAGRGIHPQHF	TGTGCCTGGAGTGTCGCCGGAAGGGGTATTCATCCCCAGCATTTT
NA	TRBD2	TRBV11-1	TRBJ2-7	CASSGGLAGVSPYYEQYF	TGTGCCAGCAGCGGGGGACTAGCGGGAGTTTCACCGTACTACGAGCAGTACTTC